Sequencing of this T cell receptor beta chain was carried out in a study of breast tumors, draining lymph nodes, adjacent tissues. Study-wide results and limits: That most tumor T cells come from lymph nodes remained unproven.

Looked up from germline, CDR1 is DFQATT and CDR2 is SNEGSKA (reference sequence). V lost 0 bases and J 2 bases, leaving 4 bases between the germline ends. The CDR3 is made up of 12 amino acids. This clonotype was recorded a few times. Antigen specificity is unknown. Each CDR3 protein gets one entry after TCRdb re-called the multiplex PCR reads with MiXCR. The data show fewer than 85,000 distinct CDR3 sequences, roughly 19% seen once. Axillary draining lymph nodes of breast cancer patients supplied the node samples. This TCR was recovered from a female donor with breast cancer. Some clones in this sample may be carry-over from other donors' samples. V usage is TRBV20-1 and J usage is TRBJ1-1; D remains unclear. Sequencing input: axillary lymph node tissue. The chain's CDR3 is CSARDSNTEAFF. The CDR3, as DNA: TGCAGTGCTAGAGACAGTAACACTGAAGCTTTCTTT.